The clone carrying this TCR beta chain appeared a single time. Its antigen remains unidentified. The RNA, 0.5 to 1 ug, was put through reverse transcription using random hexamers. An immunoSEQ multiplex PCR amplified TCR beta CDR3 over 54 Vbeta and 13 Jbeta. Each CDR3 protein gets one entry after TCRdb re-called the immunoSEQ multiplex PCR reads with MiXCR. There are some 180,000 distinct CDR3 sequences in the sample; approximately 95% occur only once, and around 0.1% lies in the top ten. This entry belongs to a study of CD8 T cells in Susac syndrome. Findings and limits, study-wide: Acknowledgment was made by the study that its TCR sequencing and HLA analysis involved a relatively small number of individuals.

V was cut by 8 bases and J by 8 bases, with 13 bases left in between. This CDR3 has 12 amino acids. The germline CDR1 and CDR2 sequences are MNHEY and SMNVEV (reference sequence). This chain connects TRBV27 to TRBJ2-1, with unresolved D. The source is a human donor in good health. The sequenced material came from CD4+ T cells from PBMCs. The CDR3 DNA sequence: TGTGCCAGCCCGGCGTATTTTTATGAGCAGTTCTTC. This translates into CASPAYFYEQFF.